This passage covers 21 T cell receptor beta chains from one sample sequenced in a study of blood T cells in healthy people across ages. The second PCR ran about 6 to 12 cycles with a sample-barcoded 5' primer and J-beta primers. TCRdb itself ran the 5' RACE reads through MiXCR, one entry per CDR3 protein. The sample lists fewer than 950,000 distinct CDR3 sequences, about 55% occurring once. Sequences were obtained from blood. The receptors originated from a man of 80 years or more in good health.

This clonotype was found many times. The rearrangement links TRBV20-1 to TRBJ2-1; the D gene is possibly TRBD2 (6 bases). Germline CDR1 is DFQATT and CDR2 is SNEGSKA (reference sequence). V was cut by 0 bases and J by 7 bases, with 16 bases left in between. The CDR3 spans 15 residues. The CDR3 DNA follows: TGCAGTGCTAGAGATCGTGCCAGCGGGCGGAATGAGCAGTTCTTC. Amino acid sequence: CSARDRASGRNEQFF.

This sequence joins TRBV20-1 and TRBJ2-7; the match to TRBD2 covers 10 bases. V shed 0 bases, J shed 6 bases, and the junction held 11 bases outside the gene matches. This CDR3 has 16 residues. CDR1 and CDR2 from the germline V gene are DFQATT and SNEGSKA (reference sequence). The CDR3 nucleotides are TGCAGTGCTAGAGATTCCAGCGGGAGGGCCTTGGGCGAGCAGTACTTC. Its translation: CSARDSSGRALGEQYF.

This clonotype was counted once. The chain joins TRBV12-3 or TRBV12-4 to TRBJ2-2, with 10 nucleotides matching TRBD2. Trimming took 6 bases from V and 6 from J; bases not matched to a gene: 10. There are 16 residues in the CDR3. CDR3 residues: CASRGSGTSVPGELFF. Written as DNA, the CDR3 is TGTGCCAGCAGAGGGTCCGGGACTAGCGTGCCCGGGGAGCTGTTTTTT.

The sample holds a few counts of this clonotype. The chain links TRBV7-9 to TRBJ1-1; TRBD1 matches 11 bases. The CDR3 length is 16 residues. The trim removed 5 bases at V and 1 base at J, leaving 6 bases unmatched. Germline loops: CDR1 SEHNR, CDR2 FQNEAQ (reference sequence). The DNA of the CDR3 is TGTGCCAGCAGCCCCGGACAGGGGGCCCGGAACACTGAAGCTTTCTTT. Amino acids: CASSPGQGARNTEAFF.

The rearrangement joins TRBV7-2 to TRBJ2-1; tentatively, D is TRBD2 (5 bases). Trimming took 1 base from V and 9 from J, leaving 13 bases between them. The germline V gene encodes CDR1 SGHTA and CDR2 FQGNSA. This CDR3 has 14 amino acids. In DNA, the CDR3 is TGTGCCAGCAGCTTAGGTCGGGGAGTGGGTGAGCAGTTCTTC. It translates to CASSLGRGVGEQFF.

The V gene is TRBV11-3, the J gene TRBJ2-1; D gene ambiguous. The J call is uncertain, as TRBJ2-7 better fits the DNA end. Germline assignment: CDR1 SGHNT and CDR2 YENEEA. The CDR3 runs to 12 residues. The CDR3 region is CASSLDLGEQYF. The CDR3 bases are TGTGCCAGCAGCTTAGATCTCGGCGAGCAGTACTTC.

This chain connects TRBV20-1 to TRBJ2-1; a possible D gene is TRBD2 (6 bases). The germline V gene encodes CDR1 DFQATT and CDR2 SNEGSKA (reference sequence). V gave up 0 bases and J gave up 10 bases, with 19 bases separating them. This CDR3 has 15 residues. CDR3 amino acids: CSARDPSEGRYEQFF. The CDR3 DNA follows: TGCAGTGCTAGAGACCCTAGCGAGGGAAGATACGAGCAGTTCTTC.

The chain combines TRBV20-1 with TRBJ2-4; 7 positions agree with TRBD2. The DNA end is a closer match to TRBJ2-5, so the J assignment may be wrong. The CDR3 is made up of 14 amino acids. Germline CDR1 and CDR2: DFQATT and SNEGSKA (reference sequence). CDR3 nucleotides: TGCAGTGCTCTCGAGGCGGCGGGAGAACAGACCCAGTACTTC. As protein: CSALEAAGEQTQYF.

The rearrangement joins TRBV9 to TRBJ1-2, with TRBD1 as a possible D gene (5 bases). The CDR3 is 14 residues long. Per germline, CDR1 SGDLS and CDR2 YYNGEE. Trimming left V 3 bases short and J 3 bases short, with 12 bases between. The CDR3 region has the DNA TGTGCCAGCAGCGCCAACCAAGGGGACTATGGCTACACCTTC. Protein sequence: CASSANQGDYGYTF.

The rearrangement joins TRBV12-3 or TRBV12-4 to TRBJ1-2; 9 nucleotides match TRBD1. Unmatched junction bases numbered 14, after V lost 5 bases and J lost 4 bases. This CDR3 has 17 residues. This chain's CDR3 is CASSQSFAGTGPYGYTF. CDR3 nucleotides: TGTGCCAGCAGTCAATCCTTCGCCGGGACAGGGCCCTATGGCTACACCTTC.

The chain carries TRBV20-1 and TRBJ2-1, with 8 bases aligning to TRBD2. V dropped 3 bases and J dropped 4; count of bases not matched to a gene: 11. CDR1 is DFQATT and CDR2 is SNEGSKA in the germline V gene (reference sequence). CDR3 length: 16 residues. The CDR3 region is CSASFLVAGLYNEQFF. For the CDR3, the DNA is TGCAGTGCTAGTTTCCTCGTAGCGGGATTATACAATGAGCAGTTCTTC.

CDR3 residues: CASSRWGVGDEQFF. The CDR3 DNA is TGTGCCAGCAGTCGGTGGGGGGTAGGGGATGAGCAGTTCTTC. V and J are TRBV25-1 and TRBJ2-1, with D possibly matching TRBD2 (6 bases). V dropped 5 bases and J dropped 8 bases, with 16 bases sitting between them. The CDR3 is made up of 14 amino acids. Germline V gives CDR1 MGHDK, CDR2 SYGVNS.

The chain joins TRBV3-1 to TRBJ2-6; D may be TRBD1 (5 bases). The V end lost 10 bases, the J end lost 4 bases, and 14 bases lay between the germline ends. The CDR3 runs to 14 residues. The germline V gene has CDR1 LGHDT and CDR2 YNNKEL (reference sequence). CDR3 coding DNA: TGTGCCACCTCGCCAGGGTCGGGGGCCAACGTCCTGACTTTC. Protein product: CATSPGSGANVLTF.

The CDR3 DNA follows: TGTGCCAGCAGCCCTCCCGGTGGGGGGGTTGAGCAGTACTTC. This encodes CASSPPGGGVEQYF. The chain recombines TRBV9 with TRBJ2-5; TRBD2 aligns across 7 bases. V was clipped by 4 bases and J by 11 bases; unmatched bases: 14. The CDR3 sequence is 14 residues long. Germline CDR1 is SGDLS and CDR2 is YYNGEE.

This chain uses TRBV20-1 with TRBJ2-7; TRBD1 or TRBD2 may be the D gene (5 bases each). The V gene lost 5 bases and the J gene lost 4 bases, with 21 bases spanning the gap. The germline CDR1 and CDR2 sequences are DFQATT and SNEGSKA (reference sequence). CDR3 length: 15 amino acids. Here the CDR3 reads CSARSLIPGGYEQYF. As DNA, the CDR3 is TGCAGTGCTCGCTCATTGATTCCTGGGGGATACGAGCAGTACTTC.

The CDR3 DNA reads as TGTGCCAGCGGGACCGGGACTAGCTCCTACGAGCAGTACTTC. Translated, it gives CASGTGTSSYEQYF. The chain links TRBV6-5 to TRBJ2-7; 8 bases align to TRBD2. V was clipped by 8 bases and J by 0 bases; unmatched bases: 6. The CDR3 length is 14 residues. Germline assignment: CDR1 MNHEY and CDR2 SVGAGI.

As regards this clonotype: A junction boundary mismatches the germline segment, possibly from a read error. V and J are TRBV6-1 and TRBJ1-2; possible D gene TRBD1, 6 bases. This CDR3 has 14 residues. Germline values: CDR1 MNHNS, CDR2 SASEGT. The chain's CDR3 is CASREVTGSRGYTF. The CDR3 bases are TGTGCCAGCAGGGAAGTAACAGGGTCTCGCGGCTACACCTTC.

This clonotype was detected only once. CDR3 sequence: CSARASGGTGGHLGAFF. For the CDR3, the DNA is TGCAGTGCTAGGGCCTCTGGGGGAACAGGGGGCCATTTGGGAGCTTTCTTT. The chain recombines TRBV20-1 with TRBJ1-1; 9 bases match TRBD1. The CDR3 has 17 residues. The germline CDR1 and CDR2 sequences are DFQATT and SNEGSKA (reference sequence). V lost 3 bases to trimming and J lost 10 bases; unmatched junction nucleotides: 21.

In nucleotides, the CDR3 is TGTGCCAGCAGCACACCGACAGGGGTGGACACTGAAGCTTTCTTT. It yields the protein CASSTPTGVDTEAFF. The chain employs TRBV9 and TRBJ1-1; 8 positions match TRBD1. The CDR3 length is 15 residues. The ends lost 4 bases at V and 3 bases at J; junction bases unmatched: 8. CDR1 and CDR2 (germline): SGDLS, YYNGEE.

This clonotype was seen only once. The germline gene is not matched at one end of the junction; a read error may be the cause. The rearrangement joins TRBV7-3 to TRBJ2-2; D remains ambiguous. Germline V CDR1 and CDR2: SGHTA, FQGTGA. CDR3 length: 14 residues. The CDR3: CASSQAAKTGELFF. CDR3 DNA: TGTGCCAGCAGTCAAGCAGCGAAGACCGGGGAGCTGTTTTTT.

The chain employs TRBV5-1 and TRBJ2-5, with 9 positions matching TRBD1. The CDR3 contains 14 residues. Germline lookup yields CDR1 SGHRS and CDR2 YFSETQ. Trimming took 5 bases from V and 2 from J; bases not matched to a gene: 4. CDR3 loop: CASRDRGWQETQYF. In nucleotides, the CDR3 is TGCGCCAGCAGAGACAGGGGGTGGCAAGAGACCCAGTACTTC.